The next 3 T cell receptor beta chains were all read from a single sample in a study of blood T cell repertoires in COVID-19. Sequencing was performed with immunoSEQ multiplex PCR; in TCRdb, only in-frame clones are kept and a portion is missing. The sample has about 180,000 clones; roughly 87% are singletons. Sequencing was done on a sample of PBMCs or T cells enriched from blood (not recorded which). These TCRs come from a human donor with acute COVID-19. The donor label of this sample is uncertain.

The J gene is TRBJ1-2, the V gene TRBV7-2; the D is unclear. From germline, CDR1 is SGHTA and CDR2 FQGNSA. The CDR3 runs 14 residues. Trimming took off 0 bases at V and 6 bases at J, with 11 bases between the two ends. The CDR3 DNA is TGTGCCAGCAGCTTAGCTGGCAGGTTAGATGGCTACACCTTC. Protein sequence: CASSLAGRLDGYTF. Supplemented by reference TRBV7-2 and TRBJ1-2, the full variable domain reads GAGVSQSPSNKVTEKGKDVELRCDPISGHTALYWYRQSLGQGLEFLIYFQGNSAPDKSGLPSDRFSAERTGGSVSTLTIQRTQQEDSAVYLCASSLAGRLDGYTFGSGTRLTVV.

This chain connects TRBV5-1 to TRBJ2-7, with D possibly TRBD2 on 5 matching bases. CDR3 length: 13 amino acids. The V gene lost 5 bases and the J gene lost 1 base, with 10 bases spanning the gap. Looked up from germline, CDR1 is SGHRS and CDR2 is YFSETQ. CDR3 DNA: TGCGCCAGCAGATGGGAGTCGTCCTACGAGCAGTACTTC. The encoded protein is CASRWESSYEQYF.

V is TRBV29-1 and J is TRBJ2-3; possible D gene TRBD2, 6 bases. The CDR3 is 15 amino acids. CDR1 is SQVTM, CDR2 ANQGSEA, per germline. The V gene lost 0 bases and the J gene lost 5 bases, with 15 bases spanning the gap. Written as DNA, the CDR3 is TGCAGCGTTGAAGATCTAGGAGGGGCTAAAGATACGCAGTATTTT. This translates into CSVEDLGGAKDTQYF.